A single sample gave rise to the 22 T cell receptor beta chains below, sequenced in a study of blood T cell repertoires in COVID-19. Assay: immunoSEQ multiplex PCR; the TCRdb copy retains only in-frame clones and omits some. This sample carries about 29,000 clones, around 92% of them seen once, and the ten largest clones take approximately 3.4%. Material for sequencing was peripheral blood. The receptors derive from a human donor in a cohort sampled during active COVID-19.

The V and J genes are TRBV9 and TRBJ2-1; possible D gene TRBD1, 5 bases. The CDR3 is 13 amino acids. Germline lookup yields CDR1 SGDLS and CDR2 YYNGEE. V lost 3 bases and J lost 10, with 14 bases in between. DNA of the CDR3: TGTGCCAGCAGCGCTATGACTGGGGCGGAGCAGTTCTTC. This translates into CASSAMTGAEQFF.

The chain employs TRBV12-5 and TRBJ2-2, with unresolved D. The V end lost 3 bases, the J end lost 2 bases, and 10 bases lay between the germline ends. Germline V CDR1 and CDR2: LGHNT, FRNRAP. This CDR3 spans 15 amino acids. The CDR3 is CASGFWAGNTGELFF. The DNA of the CDR3 is TGTGCTAGTGGTTTTTGGGCAGGAAACACCGGGGAGCTGTTTTTT.

The rearrangement joins TRBV2 to TRBJ2-7; 8 nucleotides agree with TRBD1. The germline CDR1 and CDR2 sequences are SNHLY and FYNNEI. CDR3 size: 15 residues. The trim removed 2 bases at V and 2 bases at J, leaving 5 bases unmatched. The CDR3 sequence is CASSEKGQGAYEQYF. In DNA form, the CDR3 reads TGTGCCAGCAGTGAAAAAGGACAGGGAGCCTACGAGCAGTACTTC.

This clone was counted a few times. This rearrangement joins TRBV27 to TRBJ2-5; 11 bases fit TRBD1. Per germline, CDR1 MNHEY and CDR2 SMNVEV (reference sequence). This CDR3 comprises 16 residues. The J segment lost 2 bases and the V segment lost 6 bases, leaving 8 bases of the junction unmatched. CDR3 region: CASSGLWDRGQETQYF. CDR3 nucleotide sequence: TGTGCCAGCAGCGGTTTATGGGACAGGGGGCAAGAGACCCAGTACTTC.

The CDR3 spells CASSLGQVNTEAFF. The CDR3 DNA reads TGTGCCAGCAGCCTGGGACAGGTCAACACTGAAGCTTTCTTT. The chain links TRBV3-1 (or the pseudogene TRBV3-2) to TRBJ1-1; TRBD1 matches 8 bases. The trim removed 4 bases at V and 2 bases at J, leaving 3 bases unmatched. This CDR3 has 14 amino acids. CDR1 and CDR2 (germline): LGHDT, YNNKEL (reference sequence).

The chain employs TRBV5-1 and TRBJ1-6; TRBD1 agrees at 7 bases. Looked up from germline, CDR1 is SGHRS and CDR2 is YFSETQ. The CDR3 has 15 amino acids. V was pared by 2 bases and J by 8 bases, with 7 bases of the junction left unmatched. CDR3: CASSLQGPDHSPLHF. The CDR3 DNA follows: TGCGCCAGCAGCTTACAGGGGCCCGATCATTCACCCCTCCACTTT.

V usage is TRBV3-1 (or the pseudogene TRBV3-2) and J usage is TRBJ1-1, with 8 bases that match TRBD1. There are 15 residues in the CDR3. The germline V gene has CDR1 LGHDT and CDR2 YNNKEL (reference sequence). The J segment lost 3 bases and the V segment lost 5 bases, leaving 8 bases of the junction unmatched. The CDR3: CASSTIGQGYTEAFF. The CDR3 bases are TGTGCCAGCAGCACTATCGGACAGGGCTACACTGAAGCTTTCTTT.

This clone appeared a single time. The chain joins TRBV10-2 to TRBJ2-5, with D perhaps TRBD2 (7 bases). CDR3 length: 15 residues. Germline V gene lookup returns CDR1 WSHSY and CDR2 SAAADI. Trimming took off 0 bases at V and 5 bases at J, with 13 bases between the two ends. CDR3 amino acids: CASSESRGGRETQYF. CDR3 in DNA: TGCGCCAGCAGTGAGTCTAGGGGGGGCCGGGAGACCCAGTACTTC.

The V gene is TRBV18, the J gene TRBJ1-5; TRBD1 aligns across 7 bases. The germline gives CDR1 KGHSH, CDR2 LQKENI. The CDR3 spans 15 residues. Trimming took 6 bases from V and 3 from J; bases not matched to a gene: 8. Written as DNA, the CDR3 is TGTGCCAGCTCCCGGGACAGTACCATCAATCAGCCCCAGCATTTT. Its protein is CASSRDSTINQPQHF.

This clone appeared a single time. The genes are TRBV15 and TRBJ1-1, with D unresolved. Trimming left V 1 base short and J 2 bases short, with 11 bases between. Germline values: CDR1 LNHNV, CDR2 YYDKDF (reference sequence). CDR3 length: 15 amino acids. The CDR3 is CATSRGRAGNTEAFF. The CDR3 nucleotides are TGTGCCACCAGCAGAGGCCGGGCGGGAAACACTGAAGCTTTCTTT. Filled out from reference TRBV15 and TRBJ1-1, the complete variable domain reads DAMVIQNPRYQVTQFGKPVTLSCSQTLNHNVMYWYQQKSSQAPKLLFHYYDKDFNNEADTPDNFQSRRPNTSFCFLDIRSPGLGDTAMYLCATSRGRAGNTEAFFGQGTRLTVV.

The chain employs TRBV9 and TRBJ2-1; weak D call: TRBD2 (7 bases). From germline, CDR1 is SGDLS and CDR2 YYNGEE. The CDR3 totals 16 residues. V lost 0 bases to trimming and J lost 3 bases, with 13 bases between them. The CDR3 loop is CASSVGGGALYNEQFF. The CDR3 DNA reads TGTGCCAGCAGCGTAGGAGGGGGGGCGCTCTACAATGAGCAGTTCTTC.

The chain joins TRBV7-9 to TRBJ1-6; maybe TRBD1 (5 bases). Between the trimmed V and J ends, which lost 5 bases and 7 bases, there was a span of 12 bases. In germline, CDR1 is SEHNR, CDR2 FQNEAQ (reference sequence). CDR3 size: 14 residues. This CDR3 reads CASSPDGGNSPLHF. CDR3 bases: TGTGCCAGCAGCCCCGACGGGGGGAATTCACCCCTCCACTTT. The complete variable domain, with remaining parts taken from reference TRBV7-9 and TRBJ1-6, reads DTGVSQNPRHKITKRGQNVTFRCDPISEHNRLYWYRQTLGQGPEFLTYFQNEAQLEKSRLLSDRFSAERPKGSFSTLEIQRTEQGDSAMYLCASSPDGGNSPLHFGNGTRLTVT.

Comment on this clone: The junction departs from the called germline gene at one end, perhaps through a read error. The V and J genes are TRBV6-6 and TRBJ2-5; tentatively, D is TRBD1 (6 bases). The CDR3 is made up of 14 amino acids. Germline-derived CDR1 and CDR2 are MNHNY and SVGAGI (reference sequence). The CDR3 sequence is CACRLQGPGETQYF. The CDR3 DNA reads as TGTGCCTGCAGATTACAGGGTCCCGGGGAGACCCAGTACTTC.

The V and J genes are TRBV4-3 and TRBJ2-7; no reliable D call. Germline CDR1 LGHNA, CDR2 YSLEER. The V end lost 0 bases, the J end lost 0 bases, and 15 bases lay between the germline ends. This CDR3 has 17 amino acids. The chain's CDR3 is CASSQDPSSERSYEQYF. The CDR3, as DNA: TGCGCCAGCAGCCAAGACCCCAGCAGCGAACGCTCCTACGAGCAGTACTTC.

The chain joins TRBV27 to TRBJ2-5; 11 positions match TRBD2. In germline, CDR1 is MNHEY, CDR2 SMNVEV (reference sequence). The CDR3 spans 14 residues. The V gene end was trimmed by 6 bases and the J gene end by 5 bases; junction bases not matched to a gene: 5. The DNA of the CDR3 is TGTGCCAGCAGGTCTAGCGGGGGGTCGGAGACCCAGTACTTC. This encodes CASRSSGGSETQYF.

J is TRBJ2-5 and V is TRBV29-1; D perhaps matches TRBD1 (6 bases). V lost 1 base to trimming and J lost 4 bases, with 13 bases between them. The germline V gene has CDR1 SQVTM and CDR2 ANQGSEA. The CDR3 sequence is 14 residues long. The CDR3 loop reads CSVEGTGLGETQYF. CDR3 nucleotide sequence: TGCAGCGTTGAAGGAACAGGGCTGGGAGAGACCCAGTACTTC.

This rearrangement joins TRBV10-3 to TRBJ2-5; possible D gene TRBD2, 7 bases. V lost 0 bases to trimming and J lost 5 bases, with 22 bases between them. Germline V gene sequence: CDR1 ENHRY, CDR2 SYGVKD. The CDR3 extends over 18 amino acids. The CDR3 protein is CAISESRRGGPASETQYF. The CDR3 nucleotides are TGTGCCATCAGTGAGTCGAGGAGGGGGGGACCCGCCAGTGAGACCCAGTACTTC.

The chain employs TRBV4-3 and TRBJ1-4, with D tentatively TRBD1 (6 bases). Trimming stripped 0 bases from V and 8 bases from J, with 13 bases between. Germline V lookup: CDR1 LGHNA, CDR2 YSLEER. The CDR3 spans 15 residues. CDR3 in DNA: TGCGCCAGCAGCCAAGATTTGCAGGGGTGGGAAAAACTGTTTTTT. The encoded protein is CASSQDLQGWEKLFF.

The V call is TRBV10-2, the J call TRBJ1-1; 11 positions match TRBD1. Trimming removed 6 bases from V and 5 bases from J; junction bases left unmatched: 5. The CDR3 loop spans 14 amino acids. The germline CDR1 and CDR2 sequences are WSHSY and SAAADI. CDR3 bases: TGCGCCAGCAGGGGGACAGGGGGAGGAACTGAAGCTTTCTTT. It encodes CASRGTGGGTEAFF.

The chain couples TRBV6-1 to TRBJ2-7; D perhaps matches TRBD2 (6 bases). The V end was cut by 1 base, the J end by 5 bases, with 18 bases between. The V gene's germline CDR1 is MNHNS and CDR2 SASEGT. The CDR3 covers 16 residues. The CDR3 sequence is CASSEGVVPGRNEQYF. The CDR3 region has the DNA TGTGCCAGCAGTGAAGGGGTTGTGCCGGGGAGGAACGAGCAGTACTTC.

V usage is TRBV7-2 and J usage is TRBJ1-3; a possible D gene is TRBD1 (6 bases). The CDR3 sequence is 15 residues long. The V and J ends lost 5 bases and 0 bases respectively, with 11 bases between them. Germline assignment: CDR1 SGHTA and CDR2 FQGNSA. The CDR3 bases are TGTGCCAGCAGCGCCAGGGGAATCTCTGGAAACACCATATATTTT. Protein product: CASSARGISGNTIYF.

J is TRBJ1-4 and V is TRBV5-1, with 7 bases fitting TRBD1. Germline values: CDR1 SGHRS, CDR2 YFSETQ. V gave up 2 bases and J gave up 7 bases; unmatched junction bases: 2. The length of the CDR3 is 13 residues. The CDR3 loop reads CASSLDRAEKLFF. The CDR3 DNA follows: TGCGCCAGCAGCTTAGACAGGGCTGAAAAACTGTTTTTT. Using reference TRBV5-1 and TRBJ1-4 for the parts outside the CDR3, the full variable domain is KAGVTQTPRYLIKTRGQQVTLSCSPISGHRSVSWYQQTPGQGLQFLFEYFSETQRNKGNFPGRFSGRQFSNSRSEMNVSTLELGDSALYLCASSLDRAEKLFFGSGTQLSVL.